The 11 T cell receptor beta chains given below trace back to one sample, sequenced in a study of a mutant IDH1 vaccine in newly diagnosed glioma. These TCRs are of unknown antigen specificity. Assay: immunoSEQ multiplex PCR; the TCRdb copy retains only in-frame clones and omits some. The sample yields approximately 110,000 clones, almost 90% seen once. As to time point: week 11, during vaccination. In the vaccine, a single dose held 300 ug of the mutant IDH1 20-mer peptide, along with topical imiquimod. This specimen consisted of PBMCs, obtained from a glioma patient whose treatment included an IDH1 peptide vaccine. The receptors were gathered from a woman aged 45-60 years with glioma.

The chain uses TRBV12-5 and TRBJ2-2; the match to TRBD2 covers 9 bases. The CDR3 is 16 amino acids. V shed 6 bases, J shed 6 bases, and the junction held 11 bases outside the gene matches. Germline CDR1 LGHNT, CDR2 FRNRAP. The CDR3 coding sequence is TGTGCTAGTGGCCTTTTACTGCAGCGGGAGGCCGGGGAGCTGTTTTTT. It codes for CASGLLLQREAGELFF.

The genes are TRBV7-8 and TRBJ2-2, with D possibly matching TRBD1 (5 bases). Germline CDR1 SGHVS, CDR2 FQNEAQ. The germline V and J ends were trimmed by 5 bases and 0 bases, with 13 bases remaining between them. The CDR3 runs to 16 residues. CDR3 region: CASSAYRIANTGELFF. CDR3 bases: TGTGCCAGCAGCGCCTACAGGATCGCGAACACCGGGGAGCTGTTTTTT.

This clone was detected a few times. The chain has TRBV5-1 and TRBJ2-6, with D perhaps matching TRBD2 (6 bases). This CDR3 contains 17 residues. Germline loops: CDR1 SGHRS, CDR2 YFSETQ. Trimming took off 4 bases at V and 2 bases at J, with 16 bases between the two ends. The CDR3, as DNA: TGCGCCAGCAGCGTGGGGGGTCCGGATACTGGGGCCAACGTCCTGACTTTC. The encoded protein is CASSVGGPDTGANVLTF.

This chain uses TRBV7-6 with TRBJ2-5; D unresolved. The germline V gene encodes CDR1 SGHVS and CDR2 FNYEAQ. V lost 4 bases and J lost 5, with 8 bases in between. The CDR3 runs 12 residues. Here the CDR3 DNA reads TGTGCCAGCAGCTCCCCCTTGGAGACCCAGTACTTC. Translation gives CASSSPLETQYF.

The chain is built from TRBV28 and TRBJ2-7, with 10 bases matching TRBD2. Trimming at V came to 3 bases and at J to 3 bases, leaving 5 bases not matched to a gene. CDR3 length: 15 amino acids. Germline values: CDR1 MDHEN, CDR2 SYDVKM. Here the CDR3 reads CASSLSSGSNYEQYF. CDR3 coding DNA: TGTGCCAGCAGTTTGTCTAGCGGGAGTAACTACGAGCAGTACTTC.

This clone was observed once. The chain couples TRBV5-6 to TRBJ2-2; 7 nucleotides align to TRBD2. Trimming at V came to 5 bases and at J to 6 bases, leaving 13 bases not matched to a gene. The CDR3 extends over 16 amino acids. Germline loops: CDR1 SGHDT, CDR2 YYEEEE. This chain's CDR3 is CASSSRGREYPGELFF. The CDR3 bases are TGTGCCAGCAGTTCTCGAGGGCGGGAGTACCCCGGGGAGCTGTTTTTT.

The gene calls are TRBV15 and TRBJ2-7; D is unclear. Germline values: CDR1 LNHNV, CDR2 YYDKDF (reference sequence). The CDR3 runs 14 residues. Trimming took 5 bases from V and 0 from J, leaving 11 bases between them. The CDR3 bases are TGTGCCACCAGCGGGATTGAACACTCCTACGAGCAGTACTTC. Amino acid sequence: CATSGIEHSYEQYF. Using reference TRBV15 and TRBJ2-7 for the parts outside the CDR3, the full variable domain is DAMVIQNPRYQVTQFGKPVTLSCSQTLNHNVMYWYQQKSSQAPKLLFHYYDKDFNNEADTPDNFQSRRPNTSFCFLDIRSPGLGDTAMYLCATSGIEHSYEQYFGPGTRLTVT.

The rearrangement uses TRBV9 and TRBJ2-1; 10 bases agree with TRBD2. V shed 5 bases, J shed 3 bases, and the junction held 8 bases outside the gene matches. The CDR3 is 16 amino acids. Germline lookup yields CDR1 SGDLS and CDR2 YYNGEE. CDR3 in amino acids: CASSEGGLAFYNEQFF. The CDR3, as DNA: TGTGCCAGCAGTGAGGGGGGACTAGCGTTCTACAATGAGCAGTTCTTC.

The rearrangement links TRBV30 to TRBJ2-3; TRBD2 agrees at 7 bases. This CDR3 region has 12 residues. J was trimmed by 5 bases and V by 6 bases; bases with no gene match: 5. Germline loops: CDR1 GTSNPN, CDR2 SVGIG (reference sequence). The chain's CDR3 is CACPSGRDTQYF. The CDR3 DNA is TGTGCCTGCCCTAGCGGCAGAGATACGCAGTATTTT.

This clone has a single count. The CDR3 is CAWARGPGEQYF. CDR3 coding DNA: TGTGCCTGGGCCAGGGGGCCGGGCGAGCAGTACTTC. The chain is built from TRBV30 and TRBJ2-7; 8 positions agree with TRBD1. With V trimmed by 5 bases and J by 6 bases, 6 bases remained unmatched. This CDR3 spans 12 amino acids. The germline V gene has CDR1 GTSNPN and CDR2 SVGIG (reference sequence).

The rearrangement joins TRBV28 to TRBJ1-2, with a weak D call TRBD1 (6 bases). V lost 3 bases and J lost 0, with 17 bases in between. The CDR3 runs to 17 residues. Germline V CDR1 and CDR2: MDHEN, SYDVKM. The CDR3 sequence is CASSLKRGALSNYGYTF. CDR3 nucleotides: TGTGCCAGCAGTTTGAAACGGGGGGCCCTTTCTAACTATGGCTACACCTTC.